This TCR beta chain was captured by sequencing in a study of blood T cell repertoires in COVID-19 (TCRdb year 2020). With regard to the full study: Samples covering the acute and convalescent phases of COVID-19 were provided by collaborators in the United States, Italy and Spain. The prospective study material was composed of cDNA or gDNA derived from T cells, B-cell-depleted T cells, or PBMCs. The dataset comprised deeply sampled blood TCRbeta repertoires from subjects exposed to, actively infected with, or recovered from COVID-19. A freely available public database, intended as a resource for researchers studying the immune response to SARS-CoV-2, is where the repertoires were released. The samples were drawn from the first 160 participants of the ongoing ImmuneRACE study and from 950 to 1,500 subjects provided by 6 global collaborators. A de-identified subject ID, COVID-19 status, age in years and sex were almost always included in the sample metadata. Where HLA class I and class II types were available, the types were taken from metadata supplied by the sample provider, not from assay-based typing.

Whole blood was collected in K2EDTA tubes by collaborating institutions according to the institutions' own protocols. For TCRbeta analysis, collaborators shipped samples in one of three forms: frozen whole blood, isolated PBMCs, or DNA extracted from either of those sample types. The CDR3 runs 13 amino acids, cysteine and phenylalanine included. Kept here is only the CDR3 DNA, which spans 39 bases and is read in frame from base 1. For CDR1 and CDR2, the germline V gene (reference sequence) lists LNHNV and YYDKDF. General findings and caveats noted by the study authors: The quantity of clinical and demographic metadata differed by source and by participant and was supplied without curation.

The immunoSEQ Assay, a bias-controlled multiplex PCR, was used to amplify TCRbeta CDR3 regions from genomic DNA. For the original study's pipeline: The number of nucleated cells in each sample was estimated from the amplification of reference gene primers within the assay. Sequence reads were collapsed and filtered to measure the absolute abundance of every unique TCRbeta CDR3 rearrangement. For each sample, productive Simpson clonality was calculated as the square root of Simpson's diversity index across productive rearrangements. In its TCRdb copy, this immuneACCESS table keeps in-frame sequences only and misses some clones. Where compared with another copy, unresolved V genes explain less than half of these, and the others have no known cause. The V and J calls and the clone size are those of that table, but D and trimming were determined from the DNA. The sample contains hundreds of thousands of clones, roughly 90% of them found a single time. The top ten clonotypes cover almost 1.5% of the sample.

Concerning this clone itself: Its binding antigen is unknown. The junction departs from germline at one end; a sequencing error may be responsible.

This TCR came from a woman aged 30 to 39 with active or convalescent COVID-19. Here the chain combines TRBV15 and TRBJ2-7; 7 bases in the junction line up with TRBD2. What was sequenced was peripheral blood. This receptor has the CDR3 CATSSSPRDYSFF. The DNA sequence follows: TGTGCCACCAGCAGTTCCCCCCGGGACTACTCATTCTTC.